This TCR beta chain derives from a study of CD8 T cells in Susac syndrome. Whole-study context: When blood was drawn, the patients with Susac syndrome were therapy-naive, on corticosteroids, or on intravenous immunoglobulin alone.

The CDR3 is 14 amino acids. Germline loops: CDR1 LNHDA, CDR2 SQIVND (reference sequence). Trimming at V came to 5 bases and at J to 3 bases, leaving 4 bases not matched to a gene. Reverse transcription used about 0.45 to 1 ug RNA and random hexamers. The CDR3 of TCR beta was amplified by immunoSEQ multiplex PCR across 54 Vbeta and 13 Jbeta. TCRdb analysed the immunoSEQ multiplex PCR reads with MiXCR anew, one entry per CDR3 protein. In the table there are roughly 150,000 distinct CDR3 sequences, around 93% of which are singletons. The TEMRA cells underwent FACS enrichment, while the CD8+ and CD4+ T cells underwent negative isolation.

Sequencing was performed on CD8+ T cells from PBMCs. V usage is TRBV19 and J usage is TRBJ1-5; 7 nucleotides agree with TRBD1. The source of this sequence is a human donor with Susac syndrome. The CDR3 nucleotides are TGTGCCAGTAGTCCCGGGACAGCCAATCAGCCCCAGCATTTT. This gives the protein CASSPGTANQPQHF. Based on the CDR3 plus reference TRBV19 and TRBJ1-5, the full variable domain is DGGITQSPKYLFRKEGQNVTLSCEQNLNHDAMYWYRQDPGQGLRLIYYSQIVNDFQKGDIAEGYSVSREKKESFPLTVTSAQKNPTAFYLCASSPGTANQPQHFGDGTRLSIL.